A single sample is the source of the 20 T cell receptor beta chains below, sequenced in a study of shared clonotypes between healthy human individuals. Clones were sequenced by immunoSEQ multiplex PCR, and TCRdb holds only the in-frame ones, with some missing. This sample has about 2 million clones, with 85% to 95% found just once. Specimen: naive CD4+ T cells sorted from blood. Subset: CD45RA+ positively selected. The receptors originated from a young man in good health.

This chain's CDR3 is CASSHRQGLGYTF. CDR3 in DNA: TGTGCCAGCAGTCATCGACAGGGGCTTGGCTACACCTTC. This chain joins TRBV7-9 and TRBJ1-2; 8 bases line up with TRBD1. CDR1 and CDR2 (germline): SEHNR, FQNEAQ (reference sequence). V lost 6 bases and J lost 7; bases outside the gene matches: 7. CDR3 length: 13 amino acids.

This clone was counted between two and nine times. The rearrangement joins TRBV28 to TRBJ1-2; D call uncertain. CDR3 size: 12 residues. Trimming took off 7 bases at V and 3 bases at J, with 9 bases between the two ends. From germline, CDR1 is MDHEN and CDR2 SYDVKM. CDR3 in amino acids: CASTSRYYGYTF. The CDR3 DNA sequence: TGTGCCAGCACGAGCAGGTACTATGGCTACACCTTC.

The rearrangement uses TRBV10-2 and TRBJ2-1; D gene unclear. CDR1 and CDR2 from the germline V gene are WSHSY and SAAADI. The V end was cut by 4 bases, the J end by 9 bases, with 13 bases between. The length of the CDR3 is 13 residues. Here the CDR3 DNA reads TGCGCCAGCAGTGTTGCCCCCATCCGTGAGCAGTTCTTC. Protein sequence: CASSVAPIREQFF.

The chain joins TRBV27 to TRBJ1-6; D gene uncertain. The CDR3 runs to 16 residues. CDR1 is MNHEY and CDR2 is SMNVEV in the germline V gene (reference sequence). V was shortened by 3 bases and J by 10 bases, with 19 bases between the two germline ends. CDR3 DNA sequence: TGTGCCAGCAGTTTGTCGGGGAGCCCCTCATTCTCACCCCTCCACTTT. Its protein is CASSLSGSPSFSPLHF.

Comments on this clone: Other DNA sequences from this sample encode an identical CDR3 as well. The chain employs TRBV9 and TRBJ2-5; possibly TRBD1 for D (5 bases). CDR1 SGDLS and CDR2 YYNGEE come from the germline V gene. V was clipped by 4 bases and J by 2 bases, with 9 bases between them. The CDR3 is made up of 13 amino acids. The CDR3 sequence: CASSPRGQETQYF. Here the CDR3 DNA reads TGTGCCAGCAGCCCAAGGGGTCAAGAGACCCAGTACTTC.

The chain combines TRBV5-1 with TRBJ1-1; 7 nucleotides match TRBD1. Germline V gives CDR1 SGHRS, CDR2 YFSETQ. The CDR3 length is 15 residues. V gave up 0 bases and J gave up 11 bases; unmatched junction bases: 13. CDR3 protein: CASSLEGQDASEAFF. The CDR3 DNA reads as TGCGCCAGCAGCTTGGAAGGACAGGACGCGTCGGAGGCTTTCTTT.

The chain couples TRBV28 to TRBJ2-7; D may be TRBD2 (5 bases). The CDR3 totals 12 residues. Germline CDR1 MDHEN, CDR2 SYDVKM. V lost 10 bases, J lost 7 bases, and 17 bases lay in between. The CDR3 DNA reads TGTGCCACCGGGATGCCCTTTGGGGAGCAGTACTTC. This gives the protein CATGMPFGEQYF.

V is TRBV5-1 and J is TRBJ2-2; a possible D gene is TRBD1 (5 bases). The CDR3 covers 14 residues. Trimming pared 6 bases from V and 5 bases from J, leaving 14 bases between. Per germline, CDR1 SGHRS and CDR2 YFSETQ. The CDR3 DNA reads TGCGCCAGCACCCCCTTCAGGGAAACCGGGGAGCTGTTTTTT. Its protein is CASTPFRETGELFF.

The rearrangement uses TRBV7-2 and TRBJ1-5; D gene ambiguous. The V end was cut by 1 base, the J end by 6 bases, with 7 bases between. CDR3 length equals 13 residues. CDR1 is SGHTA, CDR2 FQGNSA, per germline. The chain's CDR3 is CASSLDNRQPQHF. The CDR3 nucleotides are TGTGCCAGCAGCTTAGACAATCGTCAGCCCCAGCATTTT.

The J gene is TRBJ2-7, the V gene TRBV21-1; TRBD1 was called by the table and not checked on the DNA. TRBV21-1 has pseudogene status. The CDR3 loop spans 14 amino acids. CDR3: CASRPGQSAYEQYF. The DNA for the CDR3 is TGTGCCAGCAGACCGGGACAGAGTGCCTACGAGCAGTACTTC.

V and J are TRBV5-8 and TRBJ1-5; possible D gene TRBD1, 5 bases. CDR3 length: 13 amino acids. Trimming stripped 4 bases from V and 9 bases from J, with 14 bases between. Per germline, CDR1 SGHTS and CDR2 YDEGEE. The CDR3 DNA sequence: TGTGCCAGCAGCCCCCAGTGGGGGTGGCCCCAGCATTTT. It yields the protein CASSPQWGWPQHF.

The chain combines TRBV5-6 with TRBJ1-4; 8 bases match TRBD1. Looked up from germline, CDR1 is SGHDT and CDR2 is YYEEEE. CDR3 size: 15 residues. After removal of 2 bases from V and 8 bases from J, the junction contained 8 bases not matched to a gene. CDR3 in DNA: TGTGCCAGCAGCTTAACGGACAGGGAAGGGGAAAAACTGTTTTTT. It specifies CASSLTDREGEKLFF.

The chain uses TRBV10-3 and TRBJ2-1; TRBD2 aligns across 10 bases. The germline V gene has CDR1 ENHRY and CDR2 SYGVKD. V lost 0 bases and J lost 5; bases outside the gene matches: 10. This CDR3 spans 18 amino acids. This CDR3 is CAISESPSGSHLNNEQFF. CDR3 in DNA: TGTGCCATCAGTGAGTCGCCTAGCGGGAGCCACCTCAACAATGAGCAGTTCTTC.

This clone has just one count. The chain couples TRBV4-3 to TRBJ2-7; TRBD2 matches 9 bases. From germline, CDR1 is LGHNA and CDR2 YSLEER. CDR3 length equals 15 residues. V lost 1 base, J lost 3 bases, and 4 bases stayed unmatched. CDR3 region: CASSQGIAGDYEQYF. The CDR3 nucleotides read TGCGCCAGCAGCCAAGGAATAGCGGGAGACTACGAGCAGTACTTC.

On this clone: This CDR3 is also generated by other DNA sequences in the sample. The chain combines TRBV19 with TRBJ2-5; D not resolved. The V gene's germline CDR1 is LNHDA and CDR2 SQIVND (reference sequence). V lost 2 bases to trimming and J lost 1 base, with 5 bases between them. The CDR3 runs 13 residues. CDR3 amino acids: CASSIIGQETQYF. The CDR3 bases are TGTGCCAGTAGTATAATCGGCCAAGAGACCCAGTACTTC.

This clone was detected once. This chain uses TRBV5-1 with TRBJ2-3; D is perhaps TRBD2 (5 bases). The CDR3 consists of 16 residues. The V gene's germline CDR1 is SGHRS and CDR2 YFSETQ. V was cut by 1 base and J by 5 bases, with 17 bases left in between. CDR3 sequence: CASSLSGSPVLDTQYF. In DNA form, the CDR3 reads TGCGCCAGCAGCTTGTCGGGAAGTCCGGTTTTAGATACGCAGTATTTT.

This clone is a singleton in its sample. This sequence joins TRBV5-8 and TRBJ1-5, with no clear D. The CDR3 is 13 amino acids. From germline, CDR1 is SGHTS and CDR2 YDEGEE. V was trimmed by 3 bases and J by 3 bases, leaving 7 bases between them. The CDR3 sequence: CASSSLPNQPQHF. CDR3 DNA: TGTGCCAGCAGCTCCCTCCCCAATCAGCCCCAGCATTTT.

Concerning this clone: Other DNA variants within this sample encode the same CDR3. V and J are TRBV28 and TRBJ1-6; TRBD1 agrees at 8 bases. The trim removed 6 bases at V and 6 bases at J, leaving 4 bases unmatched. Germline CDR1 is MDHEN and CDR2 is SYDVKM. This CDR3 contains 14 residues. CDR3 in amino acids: CASRFGQGNSPLHF. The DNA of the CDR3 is TGTGCCAGCAGATTTGGACAGGGTAATTCACCCCTCCACTTT. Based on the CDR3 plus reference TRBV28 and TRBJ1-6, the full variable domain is DVKVTQSSRYLVKRTGEKVFLECVQDMDHENMFWYRQDPGLGLRLIYFSYDVKMKEKGDIPEGYSVSREKKERFSLILESASTNQTSMYLCASRFGQGNSPLHFGNGTRLTVT.

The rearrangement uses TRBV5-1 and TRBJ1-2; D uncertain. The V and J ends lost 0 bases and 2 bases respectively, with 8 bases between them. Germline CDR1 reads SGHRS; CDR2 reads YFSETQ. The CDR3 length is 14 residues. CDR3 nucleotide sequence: TGCGCCAGCAGCTTGGGGAACCTAAACTATGGCTACACCTTC. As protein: CASSLGNLNYGYTF.

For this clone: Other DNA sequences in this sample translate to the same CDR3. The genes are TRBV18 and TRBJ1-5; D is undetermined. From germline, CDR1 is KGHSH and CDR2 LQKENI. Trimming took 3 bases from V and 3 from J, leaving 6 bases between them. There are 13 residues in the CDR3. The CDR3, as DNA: TGTGCCAGCTCACCGGAGTCCAATCAGCCCCAGCATTTT. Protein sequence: CASSPESNQPQHF.